These 14 T cell receptor beta chains were sequenced from one sample in a study of blood T cell repertoires in COVID-19. Generated by immunoSEQ multiplex PCR, the TCRdb table keeps only in-frame clones and is missing some. The table records around 130,000 clones, 77% of them present only once. Sequences were obtained from peripheral blood. Every receptor here comes from a man of 80 years or more with acute or convalescent COVID-19.

J is TRBJ2-1 and V is TRBV24-1; no reliable D call. V was cut by 4 bases and J by 10 bases, with 13 bases left in between. The CDR3 runs to 13 residues. CDR1 KGHDR and CDR2 SFDVKD come from the germline V gene. The CDR3: CATSDPLGREQFF. The CDR3 nucleotides are TGTGCCACCAGTGACCCCCTGGGCCGGGAGCAGTTCTTC.

The chain links TRBV6-6 to TRBJ2-5, with 9 bases that match TRBD1. The CDR3 is made up of 16 amino acids. CDR1 and CDR2 from the germline V gene are MNHNY and SVGAGI (reference sequence). The ends lost 7 bases at V and 2 bases at J; junction bases unmatched: 11. CDR3 residues: CASTMTGGQGQETQYF. The CDR3 DNA is TGTGCCAGCACCATGACAGGGGGACAAGGGCAAGAGACCCAGTACTTC.

For this clone: This CDR3 is also generated by other DNA sequences in the sample. This chain connects TRBV19 to TRBJ2-2, with 8 bases matching TRBD1. Trimming took 6 bases from V and 6 from J; bases not matched to a gene: 6. The CDR3 length is 14 residues. CDR1 LNHDA and CDR2 SQIVND come from the germline V gene (reference sequence). The CDR3 protein is CASSLGQGPGELFF. The CDR3 bases are TGTGCCAGTAGCCTCGGACAGGGTCCCGGGGAGCTGTTTTTT.

This clone appeared a few times. The chain employs TRBV3-1 (or the pseudogene TRBV3-2) and TRBJ1-5; 7 positions agree with TRBD1. The CDR3 contains 15 residues. The V gene end was trimmed by 1 base and the J gene end by 9 bases; junction bases not matched to a gene: 9. From germline, CDR1 is LGHDT and CDR2 YNNKEL (reference sequence). The CDR3 DNA follows: TGTGCCAGCAGCCAAGGACAGGGTGGTTCAGGGCCCCAGCATTTT. This sequence encodes CASSQGQGGSGPQHF.

This clone was seen more than once but under ten times. This chain uses TRBV28 with TRBJ1-3, with D unclear. This CDR3 region has 16 residues. Trimming removed 6 bases from V and 0 bases from J, with 15 bases in between. Germline V CDR1 and CDR2: MDHEN, SYDVKM. The CDR3 protein is CASRGANSISGNTIYF. DNA for the CDR3: TGTGCCAGCAGGGGCGCAAATAGTATCTCTGGAAACACCATATATTTT.

The V and J genes are TRBV7-2 and TRBJ2-3; 10 nucleotides line up with TRBD1. The germline V gene encodes CDR1 SGHTA and CDR2 FQGNSA. The CDR3 runs to 15 residues. V was clipped by 6 bases and J by 0 bases; unmatched bases: 3. The CDR3 DNA follows: TGTGCCAGCAGTTTGGGACAGGGGAGCACAGATACGCAGTATTTT. As protein: CASSLGQGSTDTQYF.

DNA of the CDR3: TGTGCCAGCAGTTTCCCTGGACAGGGGGTAGAAGGCTACACCTTC. Encoded protein: CASSFPGQGVEGYTF. The genes are TRBV6-5 and TRBJ1-2; 10 positions match TRBD1. CDR1 is MNHEY and CDR2 is SVGAGI in the germline V gene. The CDR3 extends over 15 amino acids. J lost 8 bases, V lost 4 bases, and 10 bases had no gene match.

This sequence joins TRBV6-5 and TRBJ1-2, with 9 positions matching TRBD1. Germline V CDR1 and CDR2: MNHEY, SVGAGI. The V and J ends lost 2 bases and 6 bases, in that order; junction bases with no gene match: 7. The CDR3 totals 15 residues. The CDR3 DNA reads TGTGCCAGCAGTTACACAGGGGGCGCGAAAAATGGCTACACCTTC. Protein sequence: CASSYTGGAKNGYTF.

This rearrangement joins TRBV5-1 to TRBJ1-5; tentatively, D is TRBD1 (5 bases). CDR1 and CDR2 (germline): SGHRS, YFSETQ. The CDR3 sequence is 15 residues long. The germline V and J ends were trimmed by 1 base and 0 bases, with 8 bases remaining between them. CDR3: CASSLTGNSNQPQHF. DNA for the CDR3: TGCGCCAGCAGCTTGACAGGTAATAGCAATCAGCCCCAGCATTTT.

This clone has a single count. The chain carries TRBV14 and TRBJ2-5, with D possibly being TRBD1 (5 bases). Between the trimmed V and J ends, which lost 4 bases and 5 bases, there was a span of 11 bases. The germline V gene has CDR1 SGHDN and CDR2 FVKESK. The CDR3 is made up of 13 amino acids. The CDR3 spells CASSRAGPETQYF. DNA for the CDR3: TGTGCCAGCAGCCGGGCAGGGCCGGAGACCCAGTACTTC.

The chain carries TRBV3-1 (or the pseudogene TRBV3-2) and TRBJ2-2, with TRBD2 matching 8 bases. This CDR3 comprises 14 residues. J gave up 8 bases and V 4 bases, and 6 bases lay outside the gene matches. The germline V gene has CDR1 LGHDT and CDR2 YNNKEL (reference sequence). The chain's CDR3 is CASSRGLARGELFF. DNA for the CDR3: TGTGCCAGCAGCCGAGGACTAGCACGGGGGGAGCTGTTTTTT.

V usage is TRBV18 and J usage is TRBJ2-7; 12 nucleotides agree with TRBD2. The CDR3 consists of 14 residues. Losses at the gene ends were 5 bases for V and 4 bases for J; bases not matched to a gene: 3. Germline CDR1 KGHSH, CDR2 LQKENI. The CDR3 coding sequence is TGTGCCAGCTCAAAACTAGCGGGGGGATACGAGCAGTACTTC. Translated: CASSKLAGGYEQYF. The whole variable domain, remainder taken from reference TRBV18 and TRBJ2-7, is NAGVMQNPRHLVRRRGQEARLRCSPMKGHSHVYWYRQLPEEGLKFMVYLQKENIIDESGMPKERFSAEFPKEGPSILRIQQVVRGDSAAYFCASSKLAGGYEQYFGPGTRLTVT.

The chain joins TRBV19 to TRBJ1-6; TRBD1 might be the D (5 bases). Trimming cost V 5 bases and J 4 bases, with 15 bases left between them. Germline CDR1 LNHDA, CDR2 SQIVND (reference sequence). This CDR3 region has 16 residues. The CDR3 nucleotides read TGTGCCAGTAGTCTCTCCCCGACAGTATATAATTCACCCCTCCACTTT. This encodes CASSLSPTVYNSPLHF. Full variable domain (missing parts from reference TRBV19 and TRBJ1-6): DGGITQSPKYLFRKEGQNVTLSCEQNLNHDAMYWYRQDPGQGLRLIYYSQIVNDFQKGDIAEGYSVSREKKESFPLTVTSAQKNPTAFYLCASSLSPTVYNSPLHFGNGTRLTVT.

The chain links TRBV5-6 to TRBJ1-1, with D possibly TRBD1 on 5 matching bases. This CDR3 is 16 amino acids long. V lost 9 bases and J 4 bases, leaving 25 bases between the germline ends. The germline gives CDR1 SGHDT, CDR2 YYEEEE. CDR3 DNA sequence: TGTGCCACCCGTCCACAAAGGAGTGGGACTTCCACTGAAGCTTTCTTT. It encodes CATRPQRSGTSTEAFF.